This TCR beta chain originates from a study of radiotherapy plus CTLA-4 blockade in lung cancer. Using immunoSEQ multiplex PCR, the repertoire was profiled, and TCRdb retains in-frame clones only, with some absent. This sample has just under 60,000 clones, with around four fifths found just once. There are 14 residues in the CDR3. CDR1 SQVTM and CDR2 ANQGSEA come from the germline V gene. The trim removed 4 bases at V and 4 bases at J, leaving 5 bases unmatched. Here the sequenced sample was peripheral blood, taken from a patient treated with radiotherapy plus ipilimumab. This clonotype originated in a human donor with non-small cell lung cancer who had a partial response to radiotherapy plus ipilimumab. The chain carries TRBV29-1 and TRBJ1-3, with 9 nucleotides matching TRBD1. CDR3 bases: TGCAGCGTTGGCCGACAGGGGGTCGGAAACACCATATATTTT. It specifies CSVGRQGVGNTIYF.